This TCR beta chain is drawn from a study of blood T cell repertoires in COVID-19. Study context: Samples came from the United States, Italy and Spain, spanning acute and convalescent COVID-19.

Per the authors' pipeline: Researchers report that nucleated cell counts were estimated from reference gene primer amplification. Some clones are missing from TCRdb's copy, which holds only in-frame ones; the method was immunoSEQ multiplex PCR. Clone size and the V and J calls come from that table; the DNA yielded D and trimming. Of approximately 63,000 clones in the sample, approximately 86% are singletons; the top ten hold approximately 17%. V gave up 2 bases and J gave up 1 base; unmatched junction bases: 2. The CDR3 runs 15 residues. CDR1 MRHNA and CDR2 SNTAGT come from the germline V gene. The sequenced sample consisted of peripheral blood. This clonotype originated in a woman aged 80 or older with active COVID-19. The J gene is TRBJ2-1, the V gene TRBV6-4; 7 nucleotides agree with TRBD1. The CDR3 region has the DNA TGTGCCAGCAGTGACCAGGGGGAGTCCTACAATGAGCAGTTCTTC. This translates into CASSDQGESYNEQFF.